These 12 T cell receptor beta chains were sequenced from one sample in a study of blood T cell repertoires in COVID-19. TCRdb's table, derived via immunoSEQ multiplex PCR, lists solely in-frame clones and lacks some. The repertoire holds roughly 180,000 clones, with around 86% as singletons. Sequencing input: PBMCs or T cells enriched from blood (not recorded which). The receptor set was obtained from a young woman who had recovered from COVID-19.

The chain is built from TRBV5-8 and TRBJ2-2; maybe TRBD1 (6 bases). The germline V gene encodes CDR1 SGHTS and CDR2 YDEGEE. The CDR3 runs 12 residues. V was clipped by 3 bases and J by 10 bases, with 10 bases between them. As DNA, the CDR3 is TGTGCCAGCAGCTGGGGACAATTGGAGCTGTTTTTT. Its translation: CASSWGQLELFF.

The rearrangement joins TRBV4-2 to TRBJ2-7, with TRBD1 matching over 7 bases. After removal of 4 bases from V and 2 bases from J, the junction contained 8 bases not matched to a gene. CDR3 size: 15 residues. Per the germline V gene, CDR1 is LGHNA and CDR2 is YNFKEQ. As DNA, the CDR3 is TGTGCCAGCAGCCGGGACAGACAGGGACCCTACGAGCAGTACTTC. It is translated as CASSRDRQGPYEQYF.

The V gene is TRBV4-1, the J gene TRBJ2-3; the D gene is possibly TRBD1 (5 bases). The germline gives CDR1 MGHRA, CDR2 YSYEKL. There are 13 residues in the CDR3. The ends were cut back, 0 bases at V and 5 bases at J, with 6 bases in the middle. CDR3 coding DNA: TGCGCCAGCAGCCAAGATACAGGAGATACGCAGTATTTT. Protein: CASSQDTGDTQYF.

The rearrangement uses TRBV7-6 and TRBJ2-5; D call uncertain. V dropped 3 bases and J dropped 2 bases, with 7 bases sitting between them. Germline V lookup: CDR1 SGHVS, CDR2 FNYEAQ. The CDR3 has 13 residues. CDR3 sequence (DNA): TGTGCCAGCAGCTTCGGCAGGCAAGAGACCCAGTACTTC. It yields the protein CASSFGRQETQYF.

In its sample, this clone was seen once. The chain is built from TRBV6-5 and TRBJ2-1; 10 bases are a match to TRBD1. The germline gives CDR1 MNHEY, CDR2 SVGAGI. The CDR3 consists of 12 residues. J was trimmed by 10 bases and V by 9 bases; bases with no gene match: 6. CDR3 nucleotide sequence: TGTGCCAGTCCCCCGGGACAGGGGGAGCAGTTCTTC. Translated: CASPPGQGEQFF.

V usage is TRBV7-3 and J usage is TRBJ2-1; D might be TRBD2 (6 bases). The germline V gene has CDR1 SGHTA and CDR2 FQGTGA. CDR3 length: 14 residues. V was cut by 2 bases and J by 8 bases, with 13 bases left in between. The CDR3 DNA is TGTGCCAGCAGCTTAGCGGGACCGTCGGATGAGCAGTTCTTC. As protein: CASSLAGPSDEQFF. The full variable domain, rest sourced from reference TRBV7-3 and TRBJ2-1, is GAGVSQTPSNKVTEKGKYVELRCDPISGHTALYWYRQSLGQGPEFLIYFQGTGAADDSGLPNDRFFAVRPEGSVSTLKIQRTERGDSAVYLCASSLAGPSDEQFFGPGTRLTVL.

The CDR3 nucleotides read TGCGCCAGCAGCGCGGGACTAGCGGGAGAGGAGACCCAGTACTTC. Amino acids: CASSAGLAGEETQYF. The genes are TRBV5-1 and TRBJ2-5; 14 nucleotides align to TRBD2. The CDR3 sequence is 15 residues long. V dropped 4 bases and J dropped 5; count of bases not matched to a gene: 4. Per the germline V gene, CDR1 is SGHRS and CDR2 is YFSETQ.

This chain joins TRBV19 and TRBJ1-5; D unresolved. Per germline, CDR1 LNHDA and CDR2 SQIVND (reference sequence). The CDR3 sequence is 19 residues long. Trimming took 7 bases from V and 7 from J, leaving 32 bases between them. The CDR3 sequence: CASIQDGVPGIGLDQPQHF. As DNA, the CDR3 is TGTGCCAGTATCCAAGACGGGGTACCAGGAATTGGTCTAGACCAGCCCCAGCATTTT.

The chain employs TRBV6-5 and TRBJ2-5; 8 nucleotides line up with TRBD1. This CDR3 comprises 16 residues. Germline CDR1 and CDR2: MNHEY and SVGAGI. The ends lost 4 bases at V and 5 bases at J; junction bases unmatched: 12. CDR3 sequence (DNA): TGTGCCAGCAGTTCCGATAGACAGGGGTATCGGGAGACCCAGTACTTC. Residues: CASSSDRQGYRETQYF.

There are a few counts of this clone. V and J are TRBV29-1 and TRBJ1-3, with a weak D call TRBD1 (5 bases). This CDR3 spans 14 amino acids. V was cut by 3 bases and J by 3 bases, with 12 bases left in between. The germline V gene encodes CDR1 SQVTM and CDR2 ANQGSEA. CDR3: CSVDSTGGGNTIYF. The CDR3 region has the DNA TGCAGCGTTGATAGTACCGGGGGTGGAAACACCATATATTTT.

V gene TRBV7-9 combines with J gene TRBJ1-2, with 8 positions matching TRBD1. With 4 bases clipped from V and 8 bases from J, the junction kept 9 bases outside the gene matches. Germline CDR1 SEHNR, CDR2 FQNEAQ (reference sequence). CDR3 length: 14 residues. CDR3 nucleotide sequence: TGTGCCAGCAGCTGGACAGGGAAATCGGGCGGCTACACCTTC. Amino acids: CASSWTGKSGGYTF.

This rearrangement joins TRBV12-2 to TRBJ1-2. TRBV12-2 is a pseudogene segment. There are 16 residues in the CDR3. Here the CDR3 reads CASRLNRINSGYGYTF. Here the CDR3 DNA reads TGTGCAAGTCGCTTGAACCGGATAAACTCGGGCTATGGCTACACCTTC.